The source of this T cell receptor (beta chain) is a study of T cell responses to AZD1222 COVID-19 vaccine. Per germline, CDR1 SEHNR and CDR2 FQNEAQ (reference sequence). With 5 bases clipped from V and 6 bases from J, the junction kept 9 bases outside the gene matches. The CDR3 is 14 residues long. Findings of the study overall: Only six people who got AZD1222 tested seropositive at baseline. Rises in breadth and depth of Spike-specific TCRs came after two AZD1222 doses. The donor group comprised mostly white British people and more females; the analysis possibly underestimated clonal diversity.

Concerning this clone itself: Its antigen is unidentified.

Assay used: immunoSEQ multiplex PCR; TCRdb lists only in-frame clones, some missing. Among 120,000 or so clones, about 89% were seen once, and the ten largest hold approximately 12%. The receptor was derived from an adult in good health. Sequences were derived from peripheral blood, sampled on day 0 of MenACWY control vaccination. The genes are TRBV7-9 and TRBJ1-2, with 7 bases aligning to TRBD1. As DNA, the CDR3 is TGTGCCAGCAGCACCCAGGGGGGTAAGGATGGCTACACCTTC. Translated: CASSTQGGKDGYTF. The whole variable domain, remainder taken from reference TRBV7-9 and TRBJ1-2, is DTGVSQNPRHKITKRGQNVTFRCDPISEHNRLYWYRQTLGQGPEFLTYFQNEAQLEKSRLLSDRFSAERPKGSFSTLEIQRTEQGDSAMYLCASSTQGGKDGYTFGSGTRLTVV.